This TCR beta chain is from a study of Ad26.COV2.S vaccination and SARS-CoV-2 variants. Treatment here: 15 to 20 received Ad26.COV2.S at low or high dose, single or two shots; about 5 received placebo; per-sample allocation not given. All samples were drawn on day 63, counting from the first vaccine or placebo injection. Immunization relied on an Ad26 vector, which expressed Wuhan-strain SARS-CoV-2 spike. J was trimmed by 6 bases and V by 4 bases; bases with no gene match: 7. Germline lookup yields CDR1 SGHRS and CDR2 YFSETQ. This CDR3 is 14 amino acids long. Clones were sequenced by immunoSEQ multiplex PCR, and TCRdb holds only the in-frame ones, with some missing. The sample shows roughly 350,000 clones, about 87% of them seen only once.

The sample in question was peripheral blood, obtained in a trial of Ad26.COV2.S vaccine versus placebo. The receptor was isolated from a person aged 18-60 years who received the Ad26.COV2.S COVID-19 vaccine or a placebo. The V call is TRBV5-1, the J call TRBJ2-7, with 10 positions matching TRBD1. The CDR3 sequence is CASSGRDRGLEQYF. The DNA of the CDR3 is TGCGCCAGCAGCGGCCGGGACAGGGGTCTCGAGCAGTACTTC.